Each of the 21 T cell receptor beta chains below was sequenced from the same sample in a study of T cells in Graves' hyperthyroidism and ophthalmopathy. The investigators amplified TCR beta CDR3 regions from RNA transcripts. During a first-round RT-PCR of the TCR CDR3, the HTBI primer set was used. TCRdb ran MiXCR on the multiplex PCR reads and lists one entry per CDR3 protein. The sample consists of over 550,000 distinct CDR3 sequences, over 15% of them appearing once. The sample taken for sequencing was blood. The receptors come from a woman between 18 and 30 years old with Graves' hyperthyroidism.

This clonotype has only a few counts. The chain joins TRBV4-1 to TRBJ1-2, with TRBD1 identical over 10 bases. Germline CDR1 and CDR2: MGHRA and YSYEKL. Unmatched junction bases numbered 6, after V lost 6 bases and J lost 5 bases. CDR3 length: 14 amino acids. In DNA form, the CDR3 reads TGCGCCAGCAGGAAGACAGGGGGCTTTTATGGCTACACCTTC. The encoded protein is CASRKTGGFYGYTF.

This clonotype occurred a few times. The chain is built from TRBV9 and TRBJ1-2; D might be TRBD1 (5 bases). The germline CDR1 and CDR2 sequences are SGDLS and YYNGEE. This CDR3 comprises 15 residues. With 3 bases removed from V and 3 bases from J, the gap between germline ends came to 15 bases. This CDR3 is CASSAEPTAHYGYTF. CDR3 DNA: TGTGCCAGCAGCGCCGAACCGACAGCTCACTATGGCTACACCTTC.

A few counts support this clonotype. This chain joins TRBV12-3 or TRBV12-4 and TRBJ2-7, with D possibly matching TRBD2 (5 bases). The CDR3 extends over 11 amino acids. V was clipped by 5 bases and J by 7 bases, with 9 bases between them. CDR3 loop: CASSDPGEQYF. As DNA, the CDR3 is TGTGCCAGCAGTGATCCGGGGGAGCAGTACTTC.

This clonotype came up many times. This chain links TRBV11-2 with TRBJ1-5, with D possibly matching TRBD1 (5 bases). CDR1 and CDR2 (germline): SGHAT, FQNNGV. Trimming left V 2 bases short and J 6 bases short, with 11 bases between. The CDR3 runs 14 residues. The CDR3 region is CASSLRGDGQPQHF. The DNA for the CDR3 is TGTGCCAGCAGCTTACGGGGGGACGGTCAGCCCCAGCATTTT. The full variable domain, its missing parts supplied by reference TRBV11-2 and TRBJ1-5, is EAGVAQSPRYKIIEKRQSVAFWCNPISGHATLYWYQQILGQGPKLLIQFQNNGVVDDSQLPKDRFSAERLKGVDSTLKIQPAKLEDSAVYLCASSLRGDGQPQHFGDGTRLSIL.

The DNA for the CDR3 is TGTGCCAGTAGGACGGTTGGGTTGAACACTGAAGCTTTCTTT. This sequence encodes CASRTVGLNTEAFF. The genes are TRBV19 and TRBJ1-1; D ambiguous. The length of the CDR3 is 14 residues. The germline V and J ends were trimmed by 6 bases and 0 bases, with 11 bases remaining between them. The germline V gene has CDR1 LNHDA and CDR2 SQIVND (reference sequence).

The sample holds many counts of this clonotype. The chain combines TRBV20-1 with TRBJ2-7, with D possibly being TRBD2 (6 bases). This CDR3 is built from 12 residues. Trimming took 5 bases from V and 4 from J, leaving 12 bases between them. The V gene's germline CDR1 is DFQATT and CDR2 SNEGSKA (reference sequence). The CDR3 spells CSASSAAYEQYF. Written as DNA, the CDR3 is TGCAGTGCTTCTAGCGCCGCTTACGAGCAGTACTTC.

This clonotype has a count of ten or more. The CDR3 protein is CASSRFTGPADLETQYF. CDR3 DNA sequence: TGTGCCAGCAGTCGCTTCACCGGACCCGCAGATCTAGAGACCCAGTACTTC. This chain connects TRBV27 to TRBJ2-5; D gene ambiguous. The V end lost 5 bases, the J end lost 4 bases, and 23 bases lay between the germline ends. The germline gives CDR1 MNHEY, CDR2 SMNVEV (reference sequence). There are 17 residues in the CDR3.

The table lists this clonotype with a few counts. CDR3 residues: CASSLVRGTGATDTQYF. For the CDR3, the DNA is TGTGCCAGCAGCTTAGTCCGCGGGACAGGGGCCACAGATACGCAGTATTTT. The chain is built from TRBV11-3 and TRBJ2-3, with 10 bases aligning to TRBD1. This CDR3 has 17 residues. J lost 2 bases, V lost 1 base, and 6 bases had no gene match. Germline loops: CDR1 SGHNT, CDR2 YENEEA.

The V gene is TRBV29-1, the J gene TRBJ2-7; 7 bases align to TRBD2. The germline V gene has CDR1 SQVTM and CDR2 ANQGSEA. Trimming removed 4 bases from V and 2 bases from J; junction bases left unmatched: 11. The CDR3 is made up of 15 amino acids. The CDR3 reads CSVGDLSAGAYEQYF. As DNA, the CDR3 is TGCAGCGTTGGGGACCTCTCGGCGGGAGCCTACGAGCAGTACTTC.

Concerning this clonotype: A much larger clone lies one base from this, so it may be a read error. The CDR3 protein is CASSLGAAFKETQYF. The CDR3 bases are TGTGCCAGCAGTTTAGGGGCCGCGTTTAAAGAGACCCAGTACTTC. V is TRBV28 and J is TRBJ2-5; D possibly corresponds to TRBD1 (5 bases). V lost 2 bases and J lost 3, with 13 bases in between. CDR3 length: 15 amino acids. Germline V gene data show CDR1 as MDHEN and CDR2 as SYDVKM.

V and J are TRBV29-1 and TRBJ1-5; tentatively, D is TRBD1 (5 bases). Per the germline V gene, CDR1 is SQVTM and CDR2 is ANQGSEA. This CDR3 has 12 residues. DNA of the CDR3: TGCAGGAGGACAACTCATGATCAGCCCCAGCATTTT. This translates into CRRTTHDQPQHF.

This clonotype turned up a few times. This chain links TRBV28 with TRBJ1-6, with D unresolved. Looked up from germline, CDR1 is MDHEN and CDR2 is SYDVKM. Trimming took off 6 bases at V and 12 bases at J, with 21 bases between the two ends. CDR3 length: 15 residues. Here the CDR3 reads CASSIGRPGGRPLHF. DNA for the CDR3: TGTGCCAGCAGCATCGGACGGCCTGGAGGTAGACCCCTCCACTTT.

This clonotype was seen more than once but under ten times. V is TRBV18 and J is TRBJ1-2, with 8 bases matching TRBD1. In germline, CDR1 is KGHSH, CDR2 LQKENI. This CDR3 spans 16 amino acids. Trimming removed 3 bases from V and 5 bases from J; junction bases left unmatched: 11. CDR3 sequence (DNA): TGTGCCAGCTCACCTCGGGACAGGACTCAAGATTATGGCTACACCTTC. The encoded protein is CASSPRDRTQDYGYTF.

This clonotype came up many times. A read error may produce the germline difference seen at one junction end. The V and J genes are TRBV20-1 and TRBJ1-1, with 7 bases fitting TRBD1. CDR1 DFQATT and CDR2 SNEGSKA come from the germline V gene (reference sequence). CDR3 length equals 14 residues. CDR3 sequence: CSARVGQAHTEAFF. The CDR3 DNA reads TGCAGTGCCAGAGTTGGACAGGCCCACACTGAAGCTTTCTTT.

The chain has TRBV19 and TRBJ1-1; 7 bases match TRBD1. The germline gives CDR1 LNHDA, CDR2 SQIVND (reference sequence). The CDR3 is made up of 16 amino acids. V lost 4 bases, J lost 6 bases, and 14 bases stayed unmatched. This CDR3 reads CASSTLGGGGIAEAFF. In DNA, the CDR3 is TGTGCCAGTAGTACCCTGGGTGGAGGGGGCATCGCTGAAGCTTTCTTT.

The chain recombines TRBV28 with TRBJ2-1; 9 positions agree with TRBD2. The V gene end was trimmed by 6 bases and the J gene end by 3 bases; junction bases not matched to a gene: 12. Germline lookup yields CDR1 MDHEN and CDR2 SYDVKM. The CDR3 extends over 17 amino acids. CDR3 sequence: CASSPGWAGGLYNEQFF. The CDR3 DNA is TGTGCCAGCAGCCCCGGCTGGGCGGGAGGGCTCTACAATGAGCAGTTCTTC.

There are many counts of this clonotype. This sequence joins TRBV12-3 or TRBV12-4 and TRBJ2-5, with D possibly TRBD2 on 5 matching bases. The length of the CDR3 is 15 residues. The V end lost 6 bases, the J end lost 4 bases, and 18 bases lay between the germline ends. The CDR3 sequence is CASSHRRGGRETQYF. DNA for the CDR3: TGTGCCAGCAGCCACCGTCGGGGTGGAAGAGAGACCCAGTACTTC.

This clonotype was observed a few times. The chain carries TRBV12-3 or TRBV12-4 and TRBJ1-3; D ambiguous. Trimming stripped 6 bases from V and 2 bases from J, with 14 bases between. The CDR3 runs to 15 residues. The CDR3, as DNA: TGTGCCAGCAGGTTAAGGGAGCTTACTGGAAACACCATATATTTT. Encoded protein: CASRLRELTGNTIYF.

This clonotype was seen ten or more times. The genes are TRBV3-1 and TRBJ1-2; D possibly corresponds to TRBD1 (6 bases). There are 13 residues in the CDR3. Germline values: CDR1 LGHDT, CDR2 YNNKEL (reference sequence). V lost 4 bases and J 0 bases, leaving 6 bases between the germline ends. The CDR3 DNA is TGTGCCAGCAGCCGACAGGCTAACTATGGCTACACCTTC. Translated: CASSRQANYGYTF.

As for this clonotype: Relative to the germline gene, one junction end is altered; a read error may explain this. CDR3 in amino acids: CASSLWFTGELFF. DNA for the CDR3: TGTGCTAGCAGCTTATGGTTCACCGGGGAGCTGTTTTTT. This chain joins TRBV7-7 and TRBJ2-2; no definite D call. The CDR3 sequence is 13 residues long. Germline lookup yields CDR1 SSHAT and CDR2 FNYEAQ (reference sequence).

This clonotype has at least ten counts. The V gene is TRBV5-1, the J gene TRBJ2-1; 10 bases align to TRBD2. V shed 1 base, J shed 7 bases, and the junction held 11 bases outside the gene matches. Germline V gene sequence: CDR1 SGHRS, CDR2 YFSETQ. The CDR3 covers 17 residues. CDR3 DNA sequence: TGCGCCAGCAGCTTGCCGCACCTAGCGGGAGCGCGGAATGAGCAGTTCTTC. It is translated as CASSLPHLAGARNEQFF.